This TCR beta chain was documented in a study of radiotherapy plus CTLA-4 blockade in lung cancer. Background on the study: Disease control reached more than 25%, with objective responses in approximately 17%.

Some clones are missing from TCRdb's copy, which holds only in-frame ones; the method was immunoSEQ multiplex PCR. The sample holds fewer than 75,000 clones, about nine tenths seen once. General study results and limits: Early blood T cell clone dynamics, with interferon-beta, were reported to best predict response. Clones derived from tumor TCRs expanded in blood after radiotherapy plus ipilimumab.

V was shortened by 5 bases and J by 0 bases, with 15 bases between the two germline ends. The germline V gene has CDR1 SGHDT and CDR2 YYEEEE. This CDR3 region has 15 residues. Concerning this clone: Its antigen is not known.

The sequence derives from a human donor with non-small cell lung cancer that progressed on radiotherapy plus ipilimumab. The chain is built from TRBV5-6 and TRBJ2-7, with D maybe TRBD1 (7 bases). Sequencing was performed on peripheral blood, taken from a patient treated with radiotherapy plus ipilimumab. CDR3 in DNA: TGTGCCAGCAGAACGCGGGACAGCTACTCCTACGAGCAGTACTTC. It is translated as CASRTRDSYSYEQYF.